This record looks at one T cell receptor beta chain sequence and its context. Its antigen is still unknown. The record has no base qualities; no much larger clone is one base away. The record originates from a study of CD8 T cells in Susac syndrome (dated by TCRdb to about 2019). For the wider study: Repertoire sequencing was used to test whether CD8+ T cell activation and differentiation in Susac syndrome was antigen driven. Study-level results and caveats: The TCR sequencing and HLA analysis was acknowledged to have included a relatively small number of individuals.

The CDR3 measures 14 amino acids from cysteine to phenylalanine. The sequence is cut down to CDR3 DNA, 42 bases in frame from base 1. According to the germline V gene, CDR1 reads SGHRS and CDR2 reads YFSETQ. V drops 1 base and J drops 0 bases, leaving 7 bases in between. Peripheral blood CD8+ and CD4+ T cells from healthy donors, Susac syndrome patients and multiple sclerosis patients were profiled using high-throughput TCR beta sequencing. Healthy donors were age- and sex-matched controls. Bulk CD8+ and CD4+ T cells were purified by magnetic negative isolation, while CD8+ TEMRA cells were enriched using FACS. Blood was collected in EDTA tubes and processed within 24 hours, with PBMCs isolated through density gradient centrifugation. PBMCs destined for TCR sequencing were cryopreserved in liquid nitrogen and later thawed in a 37 °C water bath. Purity of sorted or isolated CD4+, CD8+ and CD8+ TEMRA cells was at least 90%.

RNA was extracted with the RNeasy kit and roughly 0.5 to 1 ug was reverse transcribed using random hexamers. TCR beta CDR3 regions were amplified with the immunoSEQ multiplex PCR assay covering 54 Vbeta and 13 Jbeta segments. PCR amplification bias was corrected using a synthetic template baseline for primer optimization and computational correction. For the original study's pipeline: Only productive sequences were kept, with reads annotated to V, D and J genes according to IMGT and analyzed in immunoSEQ Analyzer. Clonality was calculated as one minus the Shannon entropy normalized by log2 of the number of productive unique sequences. For each patient and control, public and private clones were evaluated among the 100 most prevalent clones. Susac-specific clones were defined as absent from healthy and MS cohorts, over a thousand published viral clones and other ImmuneACCESS disease sequences. TCRdb itself trimmed the public reads at Q25 with fastp, ran MiXCR and retained productive beta chains. For every CDR3 protein sequence, its rows merge into one entry that carries the most common genes and DNA. The V and J calls and clone size are TCRdb's, not the authors'. Across this sample there are 180,000 or so distinct CDR3 sequences, with 85% to 95% seen only once. The top ten constitute 0.1% of the sample.

The clonotype comes from a human donor in good health. Sequenced: CD4+ T cells from PBMCs. The sequence joins TRBV5-1 to TRBJ1-2; tentative D gene TRBD1, with 6 bases matching. The nucleotide sequence reads as follows: TGCGCCAGCAGCTTGCCAGGGGCTAACTATGGCTACACCTTC. It translates to CASSLPGANYGYTF.